These 24 T cell receptor beta chains were sequenced from one sample in a study of T-cell reconstitution after alpha-beta-depleted transplantation in children. This sample's TCRbeta library carried unique molecular identifier barcodes. TCRdb re-called the PCR reads through MiXCR, storing one row per CDR3 protein. Of roughly 500,000 distinct CDR3 sequences detected, roughly an eighth appear once; the ten largest clones hold less than 6.5%. The starting material was PBMCs from the stem cell graft donor, obtained from the stem cell graft. The receptor source for this set is a human donor who donated a stem cell graft to a child with combined immunodeficiency.

The table lists this clonotype with many counts. The chain employs TRBV5-1 and TRBJ2-3; 11 bases map to TRBD2. Trimming at V came to 4 bases and at J to 4 bases, leaving 5 bases not matched to a gene. In germline, CDR1 is SGHRS, CDR2 YFSETQ. The CDR3 has 15 amino acids. CDR3: CASSQLAGEADTQYF. CDR3 bases: TGCGCCAGCAGCCAACTAGCGGGAGAAGCAGATACGCAGTATTTT.

CDR3 residues: CSARDYNTGELFF. CDR3 in DNA: TGCAGTGCCCGGGACTACAACACCGGGGAGCTGTTTTTT. The chain recombines TRBV20-1 with TRBJ2-2; 7 nucleotides line up with TRBD2. CDR3 length: 13 amino acids. The V gene end was trimmed by 6 bases and the J gene end by 2 bases; junction bases not matched to a gene: 3. Germline values: CDR1 DFQATT, CDR2 SNEGSKA (reference sequence).

This clonotype was picked up many times. V gene TRBV5-6 combines with J gene TRBJ1-2, with a weak D call TRBD1 (6 bases). This CDR3 has 13 amino acids. Germline lookup yields CDR1 SGHDT and CDR2 YYEEEE. Trimming stripped 4 bases from V and 8 bases from J, with 15 bases between. CDR3 in amino acids: CASSLGQARGYTF. The CDR3, as DNA: TGTGCCAGCAGCCTGGGACAAGCAAGGGGCTACACCTTC.

The chain couples TRBV4-3 to TRBJ1-6, with 7 nucleotides matching TRBD1. The CDR3 sequence is 19 residues long. J gave up 6 bases and V 3 bases, and 17 bases lay outside the gene matches. Germline values: CDR1 LGHNA, CDR2 YSLEER. The CDR3 spells CASSQTVRVTGLSNSPLHF. The CDR3 coding sequence is TGCGCCAGCAGCCAGACCGTCCGTGTGACAGGGTTGTCTAATTCACCCCTCCACTTT.

The chain carries TRBV20-1 and TRBJ1-2, with a tentative D call TRBD1 (6 bases). This CDR3 has 13 residues. Germline V gene data show CDR1 as DFQATT and CDR2 as SNEGSKA (reference sequence). Trimming pared 6 bases from V and 3 bases from J, leaving 14 bases between. CDR3 in amino acids: CSAPQGLDYGYTF. The CDR3 coding sequence is TGCAGTGCGCCCCAGGGGCTAGACTATGGCTACACCTTC.

The table lists this clonotype with many counts. The genes are TRBV29-1 and TRBJ2-7; the D is unclear. This CDR3 has 15 residues. Looked up from germline, CDR1 is SQVTM and CDR2 is ANQGSEA. V was shortened by 0 bases and J by 2 bases, with 14 bases between the two germline ends. The CDR3 loop is CSVEDRYTSTYEQYF. CDR3 DNA sequence: TGCAGCGTTGAAGATCGATACACTTCAACCTACGAGCAGTACTTC.

The V call is TRBV7-2, the J call TRBJ2-5, with 12 positions matching TRBD2. V was clipped by 4 bases and J by 4 bases; unmatched bases: 1. CDR3 length: 14 amino acids. CDR1 and CDR2 (germline): SGHTA, FQGNSA. The CDR3 spells CASSWTSGTETQYF. The CDR3, as DNA: TGTGCCAGCAGCTGGACTAGCGGGACAGAGACCCAGTACTTC.

The rearrangement uses TRBV24-1 and TRBJ2-1, with no clear D. Germline values: CDR1 KGHDR, CDR2 SFDVKD. The CDR3 has 18 residues. Trimming left V 1 base short and J 7 bases short, with 22 bases between. CDR3 amino acids: CATSDLAPETSNHNEQFF. For the CDR3, the DNA is TGTGCCACCAGTGATTTAGCCCCAGAGACTTCGAATCATAATGAGCAGTTCTTC.

This clonotype was counted only a few times. CDR3 nucleotide sequence: TGTGCCAGCAGCTGGCGAGGGATGACAGGGAGGGATGGCTACACCTTC. Its translation is CASSWRGMTGRDGYTF. This chain connects TRBV3-1 to TRBJ1-2; 7 bases line up with TRBD1. The CDR3 totals 16 residues. V was pared by 5 bases and J by 6 bases, with 15 bases of the junction left unmatched. CDR1 and CDR2 from the germline V gene are LGHDT and YNNKEL (reference sequence).

This clonotype showed up many times. The chain uses TRBV11-2 and TRBJ2-1; TRBD2 matches 11 bases. CDR1 is SGHAT, CDR2 FQNNGV, per germline. This CDR3 has 15 residues. The trim removed 9 bases at V and 2 bases at J, leaving 6 bases unmatched. CDR3 DNA: TGTGCCAGTAGGGGACTAGCGGAAGCCTACAATGAGCAGTTCTTC. It codes for CASRGLAEAYNEQFF.

This clonotype has a handful of counts. V and J are TRBV29-1 and TRBJ2-3; D gene ambiguous. CDR1 and CDR2 (germline): SQVTM, ANQGSEA. The CDR3 is 10 residues long. The chain's CDR3 is CRDIYNTQYF. The DNA for the CDR3 is TGCAGAGATATATATAATACGCAGTATTTT.

The rearrangement links TRBV15 to TRBJ2-1; 9 nucleotides align to TRBD2. V dropped 3 bases and J dropped 0; count of bases not matched to a gene: 9. This CDR3 comprises 18 residues. CDR1 and CDR2 (germline): LNHNV, YYDKDF (reference sequence). CDR3 coding DNA: TGTGCCACCAGCAGGACCCCTAGCGGGACCAGCTCCTACAATGAGCAGTTCTTC. As protein: CATSRTPSGTSSYNEQFF. The complete variable domain, with remaining parts taken from reference TRBV15 and TRBJ2-1, reads DAMVIQNPRYQVTQFGKPVTLSCSQTLNHNVMYWYQQKSSQAPKLLFHYYDKDFNNEADTPDNFQSRRPNTSFCFLDIRSPGLGDTAMYLCATSRTPSGTSSYNEQFFGPGTRLTVL.

The chain employs TRBV5-1 and TRBJ2-1, with D perhaps matching TRBD2 (5 bases). From germline, CDR1 is SGHRS and CDR2 YFSETQ. V lost 3 bases, J lost 4 bases, and 14 bases lay in between. The CDR3 spans 15 residues. The CDR3 region has the DNA TGCGCCAGCAGCTGGGCGGGTGACAATTACAATGAGCAGTTCTTC. It translates to CASSWAGDNYNEQFF.

This clonotype was detected a few times. The V and J genes are TRBV2 and TRBJ1-2, with D tentatively TRBD1 (5 bases). Trimming took 2 bases from V and 4 from J, leaving 11 bases between them. Germline CDR1 reads SNHLY; CDR2 reads FYNNEI. CDR3 size: 14 residues. The CDR3 nucleotides are TGTGCCAGCAGTGAATGGCAGGGTGCCTATGGCTACACCTTC. Protein sequence: CASSEWQGAYGYTF. The variable domain in full, with the rest retrieved from reference TRBV2 and TRBJ1-2, is EPEVTQTPSHQVTQMGQEVILRCVPISNHLYFYWYRQILGQKVEFLVSFYNNEISEKSEIFDDQFSVERPDGSNFTLKIRSTKLEDSAMYFCASSEWQGAYGYTFGSGTRLTVV.

The chain combines TRBV13 with TRBJ1-1; D possibly corresponds to TRBD1 (6 bases). The CDR3 has 17 residues. The germline gives CDR1 PRHDT, CDR2 FYEKMQ (reference sequence). V was cut by 4 bases and J by 1 base, with 19 bases left in between. The CDR3 DNA sequence: TGTGCCAGCAGCTCCGACAGGAACCCGGAGGAGAACACTGAAGCTTTCTTT. It encodes CASSSDRNPEENTEAFF.

The rearrangement uses TRBV5-6 and TRBJ2-7; D may correspond to TRBD1 or TRBD2 (5 bases each). Looked up from germline, CDR1 is SGHDT and CDR2 is YYEEEE. CDR3 length: 14 amino acids. Trimming stripped 3 bases from V and 4 bases from J, with 14 bases between. CDR3 sequence: CASSSLTWGYEQYF. CDR3 DNA: TGTGCCAGCAGCTCCCTGACCTGGGGGTACGAGCAGTACTTC.

There are a few counts of this clonotype. The gene calls are TRBV6-5 and TRBJ1-2; D is unclear. V shed 5 bases and J shed 4 bases, with 20 bases lying between them. CDR1 is MNHEY, CDR2 SVGAGI, per germline. This CDR3 has 16 amino acids. CDR3 protein: CASSLYPDGISYGYTF. The CDR3 nucleotides are TGTGCCAGCAGTCTATACCCGGACGGAATTAGCTATGGCTACACCTTC.

This chain links TRBV9 with TRBJ2-7, with 8 positions matching TRBD2. This CDR3 comprises 15 residues. Germline V CDR1 and CDR2: SGDLS, YYNGEE. V shed 4 bases and J 3 bases; nucleotides not matched to a gene: 9. In nucleotides, the CDR3 is TGTGCCAGCAGCTCGACGTCCGGGGGGGGCTACGAGCAGTACTTC. Amino acid sequence: CASSSTSGGGYEQYF. Together with reference TRBV9 and TRBJ2-7, the CDR3 gives the full variable domain: DSGVTQTPKHLITATGQRVTLRCSPRSGDLSVYWYQQSLDQGLQFLIQYYNGEERAKGNILERFSAQQFPDLHSELNLSSLELGDSALYFCASSSTSGGGYEQYFGPGTRLTVT.

This clonotype was counted ten times or more. J is TRBJ1-4 and V is TRBV12-3 or TRBV12-4; D gene ambiguous. The CDR3 contains 12 residues. Deletions cut 2 bases from V and 7 bases from J, with 5 bases between. The CDR3 coding sequence is TGTGCCAGCAGTTTAATGGGTGAAAAACTGTTTTTT. Translation gives CASSLMGEKLFF.

On this clonotype: A read error may produce the germline difference seen at one junction end. This rearrangement joins TRBV6-4 to TRBJ2-1; tentatively, D is TRBD2 (6 bases). This CDR3 contains 15 residues. CDR1 is MRHNA, CDR2 SNTAGT, per germline. CDR3 sequence: CASSDSGGSYNDQFF. CDR3 in DNA: TGTGCCAGCAGTGACTCGGGAGGCTCCTACAATGACCAGTTCTTC.

This clonotype has just a few counts. The CDR3 nucleotides are TGTGCCAGCAGCCGCCTCTCGGGTACGCAGTATTTT. As protein: CASSRLSGTQYF. The chain links TRBV9 to TRBJ2-3; D is uncertain. Looked up from germline, CDR1 is SGDLS and CDR2 is YYNGEE. The CDR3 extends over 12 amino acids. V lost 4 bases, J lost 8 bases, and 11 bases lay in between.

This clonotype was detected many times. In nucleotides, the CDR3 is TGCAGTGCTAGAGGTCAGGGGATTGGAAACACCATATATTTT. It is translated as CSARGQGIGNTIYF. The chain carries TRBV20-1 and TRBJ1-3; TRBD1 is a possible D gene (6 bases). Germline V CDR1 and CDR2: DFQATT, SNEGSKA (reference sequence). V was clipped by 1 base and J by 3 bases, with 10 bases between them. The CDR3 spans 14 residues.

This clonotype was seen only once. This chain uses TRBV24-1 with TRBJ2-5; the D is unclear. The CDR3 loop spans 15 amino acids. Trimming stripped 1 base from V and 2 bases from J, with 10 bases between. Germline loops: CDR1 KGHDR, CDR2 SFDVKD. The CDR3, as DNA: TGTGCCACCAGTGATTTTTCGTGGGGACAAGAGACCCAGTACTTC. Translated, it gives CATSDFSWGQETQYF.

The chain joins TRBV6-2 or TRBV6-3 to TRBJ1-1, with D unclear. The V and J ends lost 6 bases and 4 bases respectively, with 15 bases between them. The CDR3 consists of 14 residues. CDR1 is MNHEY and CDR2 is SVGEGT in the germline V gene. CDR3 loop: CASSPTPGGTEAFF. The DNA for the CDR3 is TGTGCCAGCAGCCCGACACCGGGAGGCACTGAAGCTTTCTTT.